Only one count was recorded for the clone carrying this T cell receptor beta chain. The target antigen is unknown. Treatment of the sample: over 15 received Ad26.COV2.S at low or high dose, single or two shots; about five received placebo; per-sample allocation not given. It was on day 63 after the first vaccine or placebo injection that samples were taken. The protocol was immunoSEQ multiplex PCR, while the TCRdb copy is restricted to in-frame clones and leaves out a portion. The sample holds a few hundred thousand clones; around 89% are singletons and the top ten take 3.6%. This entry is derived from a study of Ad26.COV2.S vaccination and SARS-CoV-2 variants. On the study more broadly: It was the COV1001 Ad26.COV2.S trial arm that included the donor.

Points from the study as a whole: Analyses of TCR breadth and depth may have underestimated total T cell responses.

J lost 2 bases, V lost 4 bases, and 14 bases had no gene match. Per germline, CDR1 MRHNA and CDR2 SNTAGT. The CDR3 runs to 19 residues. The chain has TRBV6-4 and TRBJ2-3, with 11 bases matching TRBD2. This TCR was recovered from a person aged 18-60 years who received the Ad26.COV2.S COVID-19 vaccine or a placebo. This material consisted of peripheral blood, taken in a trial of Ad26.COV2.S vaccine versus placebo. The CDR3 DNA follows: TGTGCCAGCAGTGGTCCTGGCCCTCTAGCGGGGGGAACCACAGATACGCAGTATTTT. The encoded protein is CASSGPGPLAGGTTDTQYF.